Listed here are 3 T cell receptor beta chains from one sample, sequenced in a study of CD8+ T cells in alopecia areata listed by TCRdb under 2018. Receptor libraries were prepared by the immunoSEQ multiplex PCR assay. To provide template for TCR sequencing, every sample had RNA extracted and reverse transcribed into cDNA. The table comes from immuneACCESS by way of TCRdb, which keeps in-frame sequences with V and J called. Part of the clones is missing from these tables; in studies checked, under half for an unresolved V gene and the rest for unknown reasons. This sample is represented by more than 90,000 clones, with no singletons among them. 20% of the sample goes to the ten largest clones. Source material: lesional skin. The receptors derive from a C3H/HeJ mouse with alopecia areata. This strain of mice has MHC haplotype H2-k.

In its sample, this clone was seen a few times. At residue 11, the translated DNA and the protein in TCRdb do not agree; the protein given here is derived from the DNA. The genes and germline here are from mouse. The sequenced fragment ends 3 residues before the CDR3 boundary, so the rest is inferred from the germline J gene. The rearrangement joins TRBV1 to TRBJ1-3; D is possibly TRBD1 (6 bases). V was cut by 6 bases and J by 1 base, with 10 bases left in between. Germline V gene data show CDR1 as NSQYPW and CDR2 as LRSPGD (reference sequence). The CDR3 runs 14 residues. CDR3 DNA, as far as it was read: TGCACCTGCAGCACGGGACAATCTGGAAATACG. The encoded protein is CTCSTGQSGNT. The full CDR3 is CTCSTGQSGNTLYF. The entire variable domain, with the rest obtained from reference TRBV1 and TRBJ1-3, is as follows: VTLLEQNPRWRLVPRGQAVNLRCILKNSQYPWMSWYQQDLQKQLQWLFTLRSPGDKEVKSLPGADYLATRVTDTELRLQVANMSQGRTLYCTCSTGQSGNTLYFGEGSRLIVV.

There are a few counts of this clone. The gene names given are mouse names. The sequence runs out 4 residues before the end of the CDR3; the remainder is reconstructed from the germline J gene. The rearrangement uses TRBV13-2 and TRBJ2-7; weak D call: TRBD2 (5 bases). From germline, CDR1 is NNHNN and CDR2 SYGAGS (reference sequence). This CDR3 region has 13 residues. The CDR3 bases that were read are TGTGCCAGCGGTGATGAACCTGGGTAT. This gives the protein CASGDEPGY. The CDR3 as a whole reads CASGDEPGYEQYF.

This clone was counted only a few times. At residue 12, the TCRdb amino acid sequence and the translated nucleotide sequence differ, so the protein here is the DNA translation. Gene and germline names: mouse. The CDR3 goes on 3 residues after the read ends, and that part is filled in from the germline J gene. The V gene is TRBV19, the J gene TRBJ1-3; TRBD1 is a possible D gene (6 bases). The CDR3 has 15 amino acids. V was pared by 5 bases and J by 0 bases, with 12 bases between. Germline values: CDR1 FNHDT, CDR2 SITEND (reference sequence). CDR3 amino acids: CASRSGTPSGNTLYF. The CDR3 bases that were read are TGTGCCAGCAGATCCGGGACACCTTCTGGAAATACG.